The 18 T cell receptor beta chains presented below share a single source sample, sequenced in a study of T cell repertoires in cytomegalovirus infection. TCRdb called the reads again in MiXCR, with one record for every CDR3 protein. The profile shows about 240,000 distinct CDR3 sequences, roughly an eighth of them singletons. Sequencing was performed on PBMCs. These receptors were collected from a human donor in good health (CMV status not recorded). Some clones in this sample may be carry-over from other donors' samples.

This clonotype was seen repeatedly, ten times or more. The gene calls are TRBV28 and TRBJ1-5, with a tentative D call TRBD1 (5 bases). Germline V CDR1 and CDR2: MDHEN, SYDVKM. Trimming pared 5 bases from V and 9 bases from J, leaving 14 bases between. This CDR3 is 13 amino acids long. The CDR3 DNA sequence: TGTGCCAGCAGTCCGGGACTTCCTTGGCCCCAGCATTTT. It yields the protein CASSPGLPWPQHF.

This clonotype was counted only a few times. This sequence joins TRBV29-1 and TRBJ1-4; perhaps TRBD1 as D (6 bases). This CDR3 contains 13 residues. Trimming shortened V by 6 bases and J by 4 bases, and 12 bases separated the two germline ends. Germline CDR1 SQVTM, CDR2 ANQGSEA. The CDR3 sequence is CSVSGALNEKLFF. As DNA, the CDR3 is TGCAGCGTCTCAGGGGCTCTTAATGAAAAACTGTTTTTT.

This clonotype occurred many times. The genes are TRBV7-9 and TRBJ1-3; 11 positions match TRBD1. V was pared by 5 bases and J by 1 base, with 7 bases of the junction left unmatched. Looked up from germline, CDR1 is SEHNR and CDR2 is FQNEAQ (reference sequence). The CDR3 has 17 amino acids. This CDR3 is CASSVSGTGGSGNTIYF. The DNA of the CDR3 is TGTGCCAGCAGCGTATCCGGGACAGGGGGATCTGGAAACACCATATATTTT.

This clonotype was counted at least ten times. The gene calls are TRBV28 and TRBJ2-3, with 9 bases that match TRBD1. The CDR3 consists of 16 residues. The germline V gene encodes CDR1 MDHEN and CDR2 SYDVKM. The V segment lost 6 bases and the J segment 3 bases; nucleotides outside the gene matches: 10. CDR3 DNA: TGTGCCAGCAGCCTCCCGGACAGGGGTCGGACAGATACGCAGTATTTT. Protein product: CASSLPDRGRTDTQYF.

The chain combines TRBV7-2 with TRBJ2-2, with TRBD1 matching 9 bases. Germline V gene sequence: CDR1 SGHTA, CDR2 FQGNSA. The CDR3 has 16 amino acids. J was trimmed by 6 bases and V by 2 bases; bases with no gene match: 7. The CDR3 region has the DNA TGTGCCAGCAGCTTATTCGGGACAGGGACCTCCGGGGAGCTGTTTTTT. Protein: CASSLFGTGTSGELFF.

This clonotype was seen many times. Here the CDR3 reads CASEPGQGNTEAFF. In DNA form, the CDR3 reads TGTGCCAGCGAACCGGGACAGGGGAACACTGAAGCTTTCTTT. This chain joins TRBV12-3 or TRBV12-4 and TRBJ1-1; 9 nucleotides align to TRBD1. The CDR3 has 14 residues. The trim removed 8 bases at V and 1 base at J, leaving 5 bases unmatched.

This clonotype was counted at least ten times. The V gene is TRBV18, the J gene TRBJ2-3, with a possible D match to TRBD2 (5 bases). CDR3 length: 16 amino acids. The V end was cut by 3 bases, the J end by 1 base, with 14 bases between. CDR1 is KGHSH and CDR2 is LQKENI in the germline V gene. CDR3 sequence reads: CASSPRRGQGTDTQYF. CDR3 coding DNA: TGTGCCAGCTCACCTAGAAGAGGGCAGGGCACAGATACGCAGTATTTT.

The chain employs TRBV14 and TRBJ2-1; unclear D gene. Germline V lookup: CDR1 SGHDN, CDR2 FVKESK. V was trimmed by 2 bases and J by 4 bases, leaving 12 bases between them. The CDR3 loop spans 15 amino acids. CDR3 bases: TGTGCCAGCAGCCAATTAGACTCCCATTACAATGAGCAGTTCTTC. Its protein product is CASSQLDSHYNEQFF.

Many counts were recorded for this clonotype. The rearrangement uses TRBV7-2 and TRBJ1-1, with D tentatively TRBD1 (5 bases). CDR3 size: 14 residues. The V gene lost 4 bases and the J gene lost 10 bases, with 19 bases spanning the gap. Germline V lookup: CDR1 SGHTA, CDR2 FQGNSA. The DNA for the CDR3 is TGTGCCAGCAGCTCCTCTTTTGGGGGGGTGAGAGCTTTCTTT. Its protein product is CASSSSFGGVRAFF.

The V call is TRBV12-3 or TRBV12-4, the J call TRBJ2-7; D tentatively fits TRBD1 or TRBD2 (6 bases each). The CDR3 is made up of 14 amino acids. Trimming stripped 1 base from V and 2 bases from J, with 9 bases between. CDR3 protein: CASSLGGDTYEQYF. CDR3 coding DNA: TGTGCCAGCAGTTTAGGGGGGGACACCTACGAGCAGTACTTC.

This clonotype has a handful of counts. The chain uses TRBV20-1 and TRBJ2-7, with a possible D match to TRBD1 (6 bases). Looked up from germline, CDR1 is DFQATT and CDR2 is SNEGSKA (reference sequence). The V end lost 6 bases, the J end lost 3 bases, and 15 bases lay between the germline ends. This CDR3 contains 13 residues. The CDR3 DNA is TGCAGTGCCCCGAGGGACATCGTCTACGAGCAGTACTTC. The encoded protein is CSAPRDIVYEQYF.

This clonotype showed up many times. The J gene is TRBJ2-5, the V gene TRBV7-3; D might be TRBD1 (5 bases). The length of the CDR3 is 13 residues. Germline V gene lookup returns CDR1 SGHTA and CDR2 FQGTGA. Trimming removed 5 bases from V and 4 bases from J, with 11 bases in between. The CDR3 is CASSPQGGETQYF. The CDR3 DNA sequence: TGTGCCAGCAGCCCCCAGGGCGGAGAGACCCAGTACTTC.

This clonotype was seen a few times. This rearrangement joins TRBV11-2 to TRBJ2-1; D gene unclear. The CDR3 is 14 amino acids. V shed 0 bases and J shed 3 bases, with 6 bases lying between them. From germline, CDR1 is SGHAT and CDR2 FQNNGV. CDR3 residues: CASSLEVGYNEQFF. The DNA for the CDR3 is TGTGCCAGCAGCTTAGAGGTCGGCTACAATGAGCAGTTCTTC.

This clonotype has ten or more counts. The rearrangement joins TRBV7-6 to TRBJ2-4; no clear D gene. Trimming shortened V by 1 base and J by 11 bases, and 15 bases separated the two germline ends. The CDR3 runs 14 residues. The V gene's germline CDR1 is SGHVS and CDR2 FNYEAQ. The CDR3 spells CASSLGPNPEFQYF. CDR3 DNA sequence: TGTGCCAGCAGCTTAGGGCCGAACCCGGAGTTTCAGTACTTC.

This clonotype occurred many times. CDR3 nucleotide sequence: TGTGCCAGCAGTCAGGGGAATAGCAATCAGCCCCAGCATTTT. Residues: CASSQGNSNQPQHF. V usage is TRBV7-8 and J usage is TRBJ1-5; tentative D call: TRBD1 (6 bases). V dropped 6 bases and J dropped 0 bases, with 9 bases sitting between them. The CDR3 length is 14 residues. Germline V CDR1 and CDR2: SGHVS, FQNEAQ.

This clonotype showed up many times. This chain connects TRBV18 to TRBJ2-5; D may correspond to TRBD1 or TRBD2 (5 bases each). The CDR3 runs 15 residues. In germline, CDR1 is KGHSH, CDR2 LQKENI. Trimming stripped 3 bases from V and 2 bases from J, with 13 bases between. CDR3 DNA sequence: TGTGCCAGCTCACCGCCGGGACGGATTCAAGAGACCCAGTACTTC. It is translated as CASSPPGRIQETQYF. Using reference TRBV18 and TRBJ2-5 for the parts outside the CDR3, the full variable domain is NAGVMQNPRHLVRRRGQEARLRCSPMKGHSHVYWYRQLPEEGLKFMVYLQKENIIDESGMPKERFSAEFPKEGPSILRIQQVVRGDSAAYFCASSPPGRIQETQYFGPGTRLLVL.

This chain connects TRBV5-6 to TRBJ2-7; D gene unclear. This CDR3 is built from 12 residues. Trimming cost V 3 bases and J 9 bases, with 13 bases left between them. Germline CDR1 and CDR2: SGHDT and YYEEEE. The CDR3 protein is CASSSNLEGQYF. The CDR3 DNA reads TGTGCCAGCAGCTCTAACCTCGAAGGGCAGTACTTC.

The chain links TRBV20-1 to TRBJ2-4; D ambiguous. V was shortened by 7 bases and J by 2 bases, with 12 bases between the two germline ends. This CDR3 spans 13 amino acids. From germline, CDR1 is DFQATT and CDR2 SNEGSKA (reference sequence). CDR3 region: CSGQKATKNIQYF. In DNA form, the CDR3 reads TGCAGTGGTCAAAAGGCTACCAAAAACATTCAGTACTTC.